This T cell receptor (beta chain) comes out of a study of blood T cell repertoires in COVID-19. About the study: Collection of acute and convalescent COVID-19 samples took place in the United States, Italy and Spain.

Produced via immunoSEQ multiplex PCR; TCRdb's table is partial and in-frame only. This sample yields over 65,000 clones, of which less than 85% are seen a single time; about 16% belongs to the top ten. The specimen was peripheral blood. The sequence was collected from an elderly man with active COVID-19.

The CDR3 sequence is CASSLDWTSGLASSYNEQFF. In DNA, the CDR3 is TGTGCCAGCAGCTTAGATTGGACCAGCGGGCTGGCAAGCTCCTACAATGAGCAGTTCTTC. The chain combines TRBV11-2 with TRBJ2-1, with D maybe TRBD2 (6 bases). The CDR3 consists of 20 residues. Germline V gene sequence: CDR1 SGHAT, CDR2 FQNNGV. Trimming pared 0 bases from V and 0 bases from J, leaving 21 bases between.